This record covers a single T cell receptor beta chain. V was pared by 2 bases and J by 6 bases, with 8 bases of the junction left unmatched. This CDR3 contains 15 residues. Germline CDR1 MNHEY, CDR2 SVGAGI. The data are from a study of OX40 agonist ivuxolimab in advanced cancers. About the research overall: Therapy given before enrollment (anti-PD-1, anti-PD-L1 or anti-CTLA-4) was allowed, and approximately 40% had some.

Only in-frame clones appear in the TCRdb table, and some are missing; sequencing was by immunoSEQ multiplex PCR. This sample has 25,000 to 35,000 clones, with about four fifths found just once. The rearrangement uses TRBV6-5 and TRBJ2-3; 7 nucleotides align to TRBD1. The clonotype comes from an adult with an advanced solid tumor such as melanoma, head and neck, liver or kidney cancer. Sequences were derived from CD4+ or CD8+ T cells sorted from blood, sampled in a trial of the OX40 agonist ivuxolimab. The CDR3 protein is CASSYPRQGEDTQYF. The CDR3 DNA reads as TGTGCCAGCAGTTACCCCCGACAGGGTGAGGATACGCAGTATTTT.